These T cell receptor beta chains were read from a single sample in a study of cytomegalovirus exposure and HLA in healthy donors. Produced via immunoSEQ multiplex PCR; TCRdb's table is partial and in-frame only. The profile shows around 150,000 clones, around 77% of them singletons. Input material: PBMCs. The origin of the receptors is a man aged 25 to 40 in good health and CMV-seronegative. Each CDR3 is given with its conserved first and last residue. The order of the fields is V gene, clone size, J gene, D gene, CDR3 DNA, CDR3 protein. A D gene is named only where the DNA matches it firmly. Some rows have no size entry. The others give once, few or many, or a class for an expanded clone.

V gene: TRBV7-8
clone size: -
J gene: TRBJ1-5
D gene: TRBD1
CDR3 DNA: TGTGCCAGCAGCAGGGACAGCGGCCAGCCCCAGCATTTT
CDR3 protein: CASSRDSGQPQHF

V gene: TRBV6-1
clone size: -
J gene: TRBJ1-5
D gene: -
CDR3 DNA: TGTGCCAGCAGGAGTATGACAGGATCTCAGCCCCAGCATTTT
CDR3 protein: CASRSMTGSQPQHF

V gene: TRBV30
clone size: -
J gene: TRBJ1-5
D gene: TRBD1
CDR3 DNA: TGTGCCTGGAGTGTACGTTCAGGGGGAAATCAGCCCCAGCATTTT
CDR3 protein: CAWSVRSGGNQPQHF

V gene: TRBV10-3
clone size: -
J gene: TRBJ2-7
D gene: -
CDR3 DNA: TGTGCCATCAGTGAAGGACAGTCGAGCTCCTACGAGCAGTACTTC
CDR3 protein: CAISEGQSSSYEQYF

V gene: TRBV5-8
clone size: -
J gene: TRBJ2-7
D gene: -
CDR3 DNA: TGTGCCAGCAGCTTGGTATTCGTAGACGAGCAGTACTTC
CDR3 protein: CASSLVFVDEQYF

V gene: TRBV6-5
clone size: few
J gene: TRBJ2-3
D gene: -
CDR3 DNA: TGTGCCAGCAGTTACTCAGCCCCGGGCACAGATACGCAGTATTTT
CDR3 protein: CASSYSAPGTDTQYF

V gene: TRBV6-6
clone size: -
J gene: TRBJ2-6
D gene: -
CDR3 DNA: TGTGCTAGCACGGGGGCTGGGGCCAACGTCCTGACTTTC
CDR3 protein: CASTGAGANVLTF

V gene: TRBV7-8
clone size: -
J gene: TRBJ2-7
D gene: -
CDR3 DNA: TGTGCCAGCAGCTTGATTAGCGGTGGCGAGCAGTACTTC
CDR3 protein: CASSLISGGEQYF

V gene: TRBV11-3
clone size: -
J gene: TRBJ2-2
D gene: TRBD1
CDR3 DNA: TGTGCCAGCAGCAGGACAGGGGGCAACACCGGGGAGCTGTTTTTT
CDR3 protein: CASSRTGGNTGELFF

V gene: TRBV4-2
clone size: -
J gene: TRBJ1-5
D gene: -
CDR3 DNA: TGTGCCAGCAGCCAAGATGGGCAGGGCAGCAATCAGCCCCAGCATTTT
CDR3 protein: CASSQDGQGSNQPQHF

V gene: TRBV2
clone size: -
J gene: TRBJ1-5
D gene: -
CDR3 DNA: TGTGCCAGCAGTGAGGTAGGACATAATAGCAATCAGCCCCAGCATTTT
CDR3 protein: CASSEVGHNSNQPQHF

V gene: TRBV5-4
clone size: few
J gene: TRBJ2-7
D gene: TRBD1
CDR3 DNA: TGTGCCAGCAGCTTACGAACCTGGGGACAGGGGGGGTACGAGCAGTACTTC
CDR3 protein: CASSLRTWGQGGYEQYF

V gene: TRBV7-3
clone size: -
J gene: TRBJ2-2
D gene: -
CDR3 DNA: TGTGCCAGCAGCTTACTAGCGAACACCGGGGAGCTGTTTTTT
CDR3 protein: CASSLLANTGELFF

V gene: TRBV9
clone size: -
J gene: TRBJ1-2
D gene: -
CDR3 DNA: TGTGCCAGCAGCGTAGGAGGCTCTAACTATGGCTACACCTTC
CDR3 protein: CASSVGGSNYGYTF

V gene: TRBV5-1
clone size: -
J gene: TRBJ1-2
D gene: TRBD1
CDR3 DNA: TGCGCCAGCAGCTTGGCCGGTCCTAGCGTGTGGACAGGGGTGGGCTATGGCTACACCTTC
CDR3 protein: CASSLAGPSVWTGVGYGYTF

V gene: TRBV9
clone size: -
J gene: TRBJ2-2
D gene: TRBD2
CDR3 DNA: TGTGCCAGCAGCGTCCACGCGGCGGGAGTGAGCGGGGAGCTGTTTTTT
CDR3 protein: CASSVHAAGVSGELFF

V gene: TRBV7-9
clone size: -
J gene: TRBJ2-7
D gene: TRBD2
CDR3 DNA: TGTGCCAGCAGCTTAGCGCGGGGGGGAAACTACGAGCAGTACTTC
CDR3 protein: CASSLARGGNYEQYF

V gene: TRBV19
clone size: -
J gene: TRBJ2-4
D gene: -
CDR3 DNA: TGTGCCAGTAGTATAGGGGACAACGCCAAAAACATTCAGTACTTC
CDR3 protein: CASSIGDNAKNIQYF

V gene: TRBV5-6
clone size: few
J gene: TRBJ1-2
D gene: -
CDR3 DNA: TGTGCCAGCAGCTTGGCCTCGGCCAGGGCTTATGGCTACACCTTC
CDR3 protein: CASSLASARAYGYTF

V gene: TRBV29-1
clone size: -
J gene: TRBJ2-7
D gene: -
CDR3 DNA: TGCAGCGTAAAAGGACAGAGTGAGTCCTACGAGCAGTACTTC
CDR3 protein: CSVKGQSESYEQYF

V gene: TRBV28
clone size: -
J gene: TRBJ1-1
D gene: TRBD1
CDR3 DNA: TGTGCCAGCAGTTTTGGTGACAGGGCGGCTTTCTTT
CDR3 protein: CASSFGDRAAFF

V gene: TRBV5-1
clone size: -
J gene: TRBJ1-1
D gene: -
CDR3 DNA: TGCGCCAGCAGCTTGGTGGCTAACACTGAAGCTTTCTTT
CDR3 protein: CASSLVANTEAFF

V gene: TRBV5-6
clone size: -
J gene: TRBJ1-4
D gene: -
CDR3 DNA: TGTGCCAGCAGCAGGGGGTCGGATGAAAAACTGTTTTTT
CDR3 protein: CASSRGSDEKLFF

V gene: TRBV2
clone size: -
J gene: TRBJ2-1
D gene: TRBD2
CDR3 DNA: TGTGCCAGCATATCAACTAGCGGGAGGACCTACAATGAGCAGTTCTTC
CDR3 protein: CASISTSGRTYNEQFF

V gene: TRBV5-1
clone size: -
J gene: TRBJ2-3
D gene: -
CDR3 DNA: TGCGCCAGCAGCTTGGAGGGAATGGGAGCAGATACGCAGTATTTT
CDR3 protein: CASSLEGMGADTQYF

V gene: TRBV7-2
clone size: -
J gene: TRBJ2-5
D gene: TRBD2
CDR3 DNA: TGTGCCAGCAGCTTAATCGCGGGAGGGGTCAGAGAGACCCAGTACTTC
CDR3 protein: CASSLIAGGVRETQYF

V gene: TRBV29-1
clone size: -
J gene: TRBJ1-1
D gene: TRBD1
CDR3 DNA: TGCAGCGTTGTAGGGACAGGGGGCACTGAAGCTTTCTTT
CDR3 protein: CSVVGTGGTEAFF

V gene: TRBV7-9
clone size: few
J gene: TRBJ1-4
D gene: -
CDR3 DNA: TGTGCCAGCAGCGCGTCGACTGCAACTAATGAAAAACTGTTTTTT
CDR3 protein: CASSASTATNEKLFF

V gene: TRBV4-1
clone size: -
J gene: TRBJ2-4
D gene: TRBD2
CDR3 DNA: TGCGCCAGCAGCCACATACTAGCGGGAGTTCCCCCAGCCAAAAACATTCAGTACTTC
CDR3 protein: CASSHILAGVPPAKNIQYF

V gene: TRBV10-3
clone size: few
J gene: TRBJ2-6
D gene: TRBD1
CDR3 DNA: TGTGCCATCAGCCCACAGGGGGCAATGGGAGGGGCCAACGTCCTGACTTTC
CDR3 protein: CAISPQGAMGGANVLTF

V gene: TRBV18
clone size: -
J gene: TRBJ1-5
D gene: TRBD1
CDR3 DNA: TGTGCCAGCTCACCCGACAGGGGCGGCAATCAGCCCCAGCATTTT
CDR3 protein: CASSPDRGGNQPQHF

V gene: TRBV28
clone size: -
J gene: TRBJ1-5
D gene: TRBD1
CDR3 DNA: TGTGCCAGCAGTTACAGGGGGGCGGTCGGTCAGCCCCAGCATTTT
CDR3 protein: CASSYRGAVGQPQHF

V gene: TRBV13
clone size: -
J gene: TRBJ2-7
D gene: -
CDR3 DNA: TGTGCCAGCAGCTTACCCCAGGTCTCCTACGAGCAGTACTTC
CDR3 protein: CASSLPQVSYEQYF

V gene: TRBV6-6
clone size: few
J gene: TRBJ2-6
D gene: -
CDR3 DNA: TGTGCCAGCAGTTATAACGGGGACTCTGGGGCCAACGTCCTGACTTTC
CDR3 protein: CASSYNGDSGANVLTF

V gene: TRBV19
clone size: -
J gene: TRBJ2-2
D gene: TRBD2
CDR3 DNA: TGTGCCAGTAGTACCAACGGGGACTATAACACCGGGGAGCTGTTTTTT
CDR3 protein: CASSTNGDYNTGELFF

V gene: TRBV2
clone size: -
J gene: TRBJ1-1
D gene: -
CDR3 DNA: TGTGCCAGCAGGGACACGGCCCTGGCTGAAGCTTTCTTT
CDR3 protein: CASRDTALAEAFF

V gene: TRBV12-5
clone size: -
J gene: TRBJ2-7
D gene: TRBD2
CDR3 DNA: TGTGCTAGTGGTTTCACGGGAGGCTACGAGCAGTACTTC
CDR3 protein: CASGFTGGYEQYF

V gene: TRBV4-1
clone size: -
J gene: TRBJ2-3
D gene: -
CDR3 DNA: TGCGCCAGCAGCCAAGAGGGCCCAGGGAGGCCAGATACGCAGTATTTT
CDR3 protein: CASSQEGPGRPDTQYF

V gene: TRBV5-4
clone size: -
J gene: TRBJ1-4
D gene: -
CDR3 DNA: TGTGCCAGCAGCATGCTAGGCGCGGGCGAAAAACTGTTTTTT
CDR3 protein: CASSMLGAGEKLFF

V gene: TRBV2
clone size: -
J gene: TRBJ1-2
D gene: TRBD1
CDR3 DNA: TGTGCCAGCAGTGCGACAGGGGTTGGCTATGGCTACACCTTC
CDR3 protein: CASSATGVGYGYTF

V gene: TRBV10-3
clone size: -
J gene: TRBJ2-1
D gene: -
CDR3 DNA: TGTGCCATCAGTCCGGGACACTCCTACAATGAGCAGTTCTTC
CDR3 protein: CAISPGHSYNEQFF

V gene: TRBV5-1
clone size: -
J gene: TRBJ2-6
D gene: -
CDR3 DNA: TGCGCCAGCAGCCAACTCTCTGGGGCCAACGTCCTGACTTTC
CDR3 protein: CASSQLSGANVLTF

V gene: TRBV7-9
clone size: once
J gene: TRBJ1-2
D gene: -
CDR3 DNA: TGTGCCAGCAGCTTAGCCTCCCCCTATGGCTACACCTTC
CDR3 protein: CASSLASPYGYTF

V gene: TRBV11-2
clone size: once
J gene: TRBJ2-1
D gene: TRBD2
CDR3 DNA: TGTGCCAGCAGCTTAGTACCTGGGACTAGAAACAATGAGCAGTTCTTC
CDR3 protein: CASSLVPGTRNNEQFF

V gene: TRBV19
clone size: -
J gene: TRBJ2-3
D gene: TRBD1
CDR3 DNA: TGTGCCAGTCGAGGGACAGGCGCCACAGATACGCAGTATTTT
CDR3 protein: CASRGTGATDTQYF

V gene: TRBV10-2
clone size: -
J gene: TRBJ1-2
D gene: -
CDR3 DNA: TGCGCCAGCAGTGAGCGTCAGAACTATGGCTACACCTTC
CDR3 protein: CASSERQNYGYTF

V gene: TRBV5-1
clone size: -
J gene: TRBJ2-1
D gene: TRBD2
CDR3 DNA: TGCGCCAGCAGCTTGGGAAGCGGGAGCTCCTACAATGAGCAGTTCTTC
CDR3 protein: CASSLGSGSSYNEQFF

V gene: TRBV2
clone size: few
J gene: TRBJ2-4
D gene: -
CDR3 DNA: TGTGCCAGCAGCGGGGGACTAGCCAAAAACATTCAGTACTTC
CDR3 protein: CASSGGLAKNIQYF

V gene: TRBV5-1
clone size: -
J gene: TRBJ1-5
D gene: -
CDR3 DNA: TGCGCCAGCAGCCGGGCCCGGGCCCCAGGGAATCAGCCCCAGCATTTT
CDR3 protein: CASSRARAPGNQPQHF

V gene: TRBV6-1
clone size: many
J gene: TRBJ1-1
D gene: -
CDR3 DNA: TGTGCCAGCAGTCCCCAGGAGAACACTGAAGCTTTCTTT
CDR3 protein: CASSPQENTEAFF

V gene: TRBV9
clone size: -
J gene: TRBJ2-1
D gene: TRBD2
CDR3 DNA: TGTGCCAGCAGCTCATTCGGACGGGCCGCGGGAGGGAATGAGCAGTTCTTC
CDR3 protein: CASSSFGRAAGGNEQFF

V gene: TRBV18
clone size: -
J gene: TRBJ1-5
D gene: -
CDR3 DNA: TGTGCCAGCTCACCACGCCAAGGGGATAGCAATCAGCCCCAGCATTTT
CDR3 protein: CASSPRQGDSNQPQHF

V gene: TRBV7-3
clone size: once
J gene: TRBJ1-1
D gene: -
CDR3 DNA: TGTGCCAGCAGCTTAACCAGGGAGAACACTGAAGCTTTCTTT
CDR3 protein: CASSLTRENTEAFF

V gene: TRBV5-4
clone size: few
J gene: TRBJ2-7
D gene: TRBD1
CDR3 DNA: TGTGCCAGCAGCCGACAGGGGGCAGACGAGCAGTACTTC
CDR3 protein: CASSRQGADEQYF

V gene: TRBV4-1
clone size: -
J gene: TRBJ2-5
D gene: TRBD2
CDR3 DNA: TGCGCCAGCAGCCAGGGGGGGTGGGAGACCCAGTACTTC
CDR3 protein: CASSQGGWETQYF

V gene: TRBV2
clone size: -
J gene: TRBJ2-1
D gene: TRBD1
CDR3 DNA: TGTGCCAGCAGTCGACAGGGTTTCGACAATGAGCAGTTCTTC
CDR3 protein: CASSRQGFDNEQFF

V gene: TRBV27
clone size: -
J gene: TRBJ2-7
D gene: TRBD1
CDR3 DNA: TGTGCCAGCAGTGAAAGACAGGGGCTTACCTCCTACGAGCAGTACTTC
CDR3 protein: CASSERQGLTSYEQYF

V gene: TRBV18
clone size: -
J gene: TRBJ2-7
D gene: TRBD1
CDR3 DNA: TGTGCCAGCTCACAGGGGACAGGGTACGAGCAGTACTTC
CDR3 protein: CASSQGTGYEQYF

V gene: TRBV6-6
clone size: -
J gene: TRBJ1-5
D gene: TRBD1
CDR3 DNA: TGTGCCAGCAGTCTCCGACAGGGGGCCGAGGATCAGCCCCAGCATTTT
CDR3 protein: CASSLRQGAEDQPQHF